The entry below gives a single TCR beta chain sequence along with its context. This sample stems from a study of blood T cell repertoires in COVID-19. As for the study in general: Sites in the United States, Italy and Spain provided acute and convalescent COVID-19 samples. Sources were T cells, B-cell-depleted T cells, or PBMCs; the material itself was cDNA or gDNA.

Original processing notes: Reference gene primer amplification gave estimated nucleated cell counts. Using immunoSEQ multiplex PCR, the repertoire was profiled, and TCRdb retains in-frame clones only, with some absent. V and J calls and clone size are copied from that table; D and trimming were computed from the DNA. This sample has about 240,000 clones, with about 80% found just once. Trimming shortened V by 4 bases and J by 1 base, and 11 bases separated the two germline ends. The CDR3 length is 14 residues. CDR1 is SGDLS and CDR2 is YYNGEE in the germline V gene. The chain joins TRBV9 to TRBJ2-5; D may be TRBD1 (5 bases). The specimen sequenced was peripheral blood. This clonotype was sampled from a woman of 80 years or more with acute or convalescent COVID-19. CDR3 in DNA: TGTGCCAGCAGCCCAGGACAAGCCCAAGAGACCCAGTACTTC. Protein: CASSPGQAQETQYF. Based on the CDR3 plus reference TRBV9 and TRBJ2-5, the full variable domain is DSGVTQTPKHLITATGQRVTLRCSPRSGDLSVYWYQQSLDQGLQFLIQYYNGEERAKGNILERFSAQQFPDLHSELNLSSLELGDSALYFCASSPGQAQETQYFGPGTRLLVL.